These T cell receptor beta chains were read from a single sample in a study of kidney transplant recipient with SARS-CoV-2 infection. TCRdb used MiXCR to reprocess the reads, holding one entry per CDR3 protein. The table shows fewer than 250,000 distinct CDR3 sequences, with less than 35% occurring only once. Here the sequenced sample was a blood sample, taken at baseline and on day 111 from a kidney transplant recipient. The source is a male patient aged 25-45 years who had COVID-19 and was a kidney transplant recipient. Some T cells may possibly be graft donor cells. Both conserved end residues are trimmed from each CDR3. The order of the fields is J gene, CDR3 length, V gene, CDR3 protein.

TRBJ2-7 | 12 | TRBV13 | ASRWRGASYEQY
TRBJ1-4 | 15 | TRBV2 | ASSAQGSLATNEKLF
TRBJ1-4 | 11 | TRBV7-9 | ASSSTVNEKLF
TRBJ2-2 | 16 | TRBV3-1 | ASSSASPISGLTGELF
TRBJ1-5 | 13 | TRBV7-9 | ASSIERELSQPQH
TRBJ1-2 | 15 | TRBV7-6 | ASSKHRESRKTYGYT
TRBJ1-3 | 15 | TRBV12-5 | ASGFPRDRAFVDTIY
TRBJ1-4 | 14 | TRBV28 | ASSFMGATANEKLF
TRBJ2-7 | 12 | TRBV20-1 | SLTLDRVGGEQY
TRBJ2-1 | 16 | TRBV13 | ASRLEQGGNKKSNEQF
TRBJ1-2 | 15 | TRBV6-4 | ASSRCRSHGKTYGYT
TRBJ2-2 | 13 | TRBV5-6 | ASSWYEGSTGELF
TRBJ1-1 | 12 | TRBV5-1 | ASSLDTGNTEAF
TRBJ2-1 | 12 | TRBV7-6 | ASSLDLGYSEQF
TRBJ1-2 | 13 | TRBV6-5 | ASSLDGINRWGYT
TRBJ1-2 | 15 | TRBV6-4 | ASSLGDSHGKTYGYT
TRBJ2-7 | 12 | TRBV20-1 | SARDEAGRGEQY
TRBJ2-5 | 17 | TRBV4-1 | ASSQDRSLGDREQETQY
TRBJ1-2 | 14 | TRBV30 | AWSCGRYRKTYGYT
TRBJ2-7 | 11 | TRBV5-5 | ASRPPAGDEQY
TRBJ2-5 | 13 | TRBV27 | ASSLFWGSQETQY
TRBJ2-1 | 14 | TRBV11-2 | ASSSAGLAVNNEQF
TRBJ1-2 | 15 | TRBV6-6 | ASSESPGGRKTYGYT
TRBJ1-2 | 15 | TRBV6-9 | ASSSTWPYGKTYGYT
TRBJ1-3 | 13 | TRBV9 | ASSLGGFSGNTIY
TRBJ2-1 | 13 | TRBV11-2 | ASSSRTSGSIKQF
TRBJ1-1 | 11 | TRBV12-3/TRBV12-4 | ASSLGGTGEAF
TRBJ2-1 | 13 | TRBV4-1 | ASSQGWRESIEQF
TRBJ1-2 | 11 | TRBV29-1 | SVDLGANYGYT
TRBJ1-2 | 15 | TRBV10-1 | ASSIGPRSRKTYGYT
TRBJ1-5 | 11 | TRBV20-1 | SAVQDPGQPQH
TRBJ2-3 | 14 | TRBV5-4 | ASSLVPGAVTDTQY
TRBJ2-3 | 13 | TRBV27 | ASRLAGGYTDTQY
TRBJ1-4 | 12 | TRBV5-1 | ASSLRTGDEKLF
TRBJ1-2 | 15 | TRBV12-2 | ASRKIVTPRKTYGYT
TRBJ1-2 | 15 | TRBV11-3 | ASSHHFDLGKTYGYT
TRBJ2-6 | 14 | TRBV12-3/TRBV12-4 | TSSSNRGQGANVLT
TRBJ2-1 | 13 | TRBV19 | ASTQGVSPGDEQF
TRBJ1-2 | 15 | TRBV6-5 | ASSYSKAGVGNYGYT
TRBJ1-1 | 13 | TRBV6-5 | ASSPLRDSNTEAF